This T cell receptor beta chain was documented in a study of blood T cells in healthy people across ages. The use of a sample-barcoded 5' primer and a J-beta primer mix characterized a second PCR of about 7 to 12 cycles. Each sample yielded at least 3 million CDR3-containing paired-end reads. TCRdb re-analysed the 5' RACE reads in MiXCR, keeping a single row per CDR3 protein. This sample has 1.6 million or so distinct CDR3 sequences, with about 35% found just once. This clonotype was detected a few times. Its antigen is unidentified. The study isolated at least 6.5 million PBMCs from each sample. Study-wide findings and caveats: A strong correlation was found between TCR beta diversity and the percentage of naive T cells. Observed TCR beta diversity per million T cells went down as age went up. This fall followed a roughly linear course with age.

Specimen: blood. This clonotype was sampled from a woman in her thirties in good health.

CDR3: CASSQDPLINEQFF. DNA of the CDR3: TGTGCCAGCAGCCAAGATCCCTTGATCAATGAGCAGTTCTTC. V usage is TRBV4-2 and J usage is TRBJ2-1; D gene ambiguous. Germline V gene sequence: CDR1 LGHNA, CDR2 YNFKEQ. The CDR3 is 14 amino acids. Trimming took off 0 bases at V and 6 bases at J, with 9 bases between the two ends.